Following are 32 T cell receptor beta chains from one sample sequenced in a study of shared clonotypes between healthy human individuals. Clones were read by immunoSEQ multiplex PCR, and TCRdb kept only the in-frame ones, dropping some. The table shows millions of clones, with just over 90% occurring only once. Sequencing was done on a sample of naive CD4+ T cells sorted from blood. Subset given: CD45RA+ positively selected. The receptors here all came from a man aged 18-30 years in good health.

The chain combines TRBV2 with TRBJ2-7, with no clear D. The CDR3 covers 12 residues. Germline V lookup: CDR1 SNHLY, CDR2 FYNNEI. V gave up 3 bases and J gave up 6 bases, with 9 bases separating them. The CDR3 DNA sequence: TGTGCCAGCAGTGAGGGTTGGGTCGAGCAGTACTTC. Protein: CASSEGWVEQYF.

V is TRBV6-1 and J is TRBJ2-5; D is possibly TRBD2 (5 bases). This CDR3 spans 13 amino acids. V lost 8 bases and J lost 3, with 13 bases in between. Germline loops: CDR1 MNHNS, CDR2 SASEGT. CDR3 residues: CASGLDRKETQYF. The DNA for the CDR3 is TGTGCCAGCGGACTTGACCGGAAAGAGACCCAGTACTTC.

The chain recombines TRBV27 with TRBJ1-6; D perhaps matches TRBD1 (6 bases). Per the germline V gene, CDR1 is MNHEY and CDR2 is SMNVEV (reference sequence). V was cut by 2 bases and J by 6 bases, with 8 bases left in between. CDR3 length: 14 amino acids. The CDR3 DNA reads as TGTGCCAGCAGTTTAGAGGGGGTTAATTCACCCCTCCACTTT. Protein sequence: CASSLEGVNSPLHF.

The V and J genes are TRBV6-6 and TRBJ2-4, with D possibly TRBD2 on 6 matching bases. CDR1 is MNHNY, CDR2 SVGAGI, per germline (reference sequence). Trimming left V 6 bases short and J 4 bases short, with 13 bases between. This CDR3 contains 14 residues. The CDR3 here is CASSEGRSKNIQYF. CDR3 bases: TGTGCCAGCAGCGAAGGGAGGTCGAAAAACATTCAGTACTTC.

With respect to this clone: At one of its ends the junction is not consistent with the germline gene, which may arise from a read error. The J gene is TRBJ1-1, the V gene TRBV19, with 7 bases aligning to TRBD1. Germline values: CDR1 LNHDA, CDR2 SQIVND (reference sequence). The CDR3 runs 15 residues. The CDR3 loop is CASSIESRGNTEAFF. The CDR3 coding sequence is TGTGCCAGTAGCATAGAGAGCAGGGGGAATACTGAAGCTTTCTTT.

The V and J genes are TRBV6-5 and TRBJ2-5; the D gene could be TRBD1 or TRBD2 (6 bases each). V lost 6 bases to trimming and J lost 5 bases, with 16 bases between them. The CDR3 totals 14 residues. Looked up from germline, CDR1 is MNHEY and CDR2 is SVGAGI. The CDR3 protein is CASSPLGGGETQYF. The CDR3 DNA follows: TGTGCCAGCAGCCCACTAGGAGGGGGGGAGACCCAGTACTTC.

The rearrangement joins TRBV7-4 to TRBJ2-7; D uncertain. The ends were cut back, 4 bases at V and 6 bases at J, with 10 bases in the middle. Germline V lookup: CDR1 SGHVT, CDR2 SQSDAQ. CDR3 length equals 12 residues. CDR3 sequence reads: CASSSTGFEQYF. The CDR3 DNA sequence: TGTGCCAGCAGCTCCACTGGGTTCGAGCAGTACTTC.

This chain uses TRBV25-1 with TRBJ1-4; D not resolved. Germline CDR1 and CDR2: MGHDK and SYGVNS. This CDR3 spans 16 amino acids. The V gene lost 3 bases and the J gene lost 7 bases, with 18 bases spanning the gap. The DNA of the CDR3 is TGTGCCAGCAGTGACATAGTGGACGGTAATTTTGAAAAACTGTTTTTT. As protein: CASSDIVDGNFEKLFF.

This chain links TRBV7-9 with TRBJ1-6; a possible D gene is TRBD1 (6 bases). The germline V and J ends were trimmed by 4 bases and 6 bases, with 19 bases remaining between them. CDR3 length: 17 residues. Germline CDR1 is SEHNR and CDR2 is FQNEAQ (reference sequence). The CDR3 protein is CASSSLPSGAGNSPLHF. CDR3 coding DNA: TGTGCCAGCAGCTCGTTACCATCAGGGGCTGGTAATTCACCCCTCCACTTT.

CDR3 sequence (DNA): TGCGCCAGCAGCTTTGACGGCATGAACACTGAAGCTTTCTTT. This encodes CASSFDGMNTEAFF. V usage is TRBV5-1 and J usage is TRBJ1-1; no clear D gene. V was shortened by 2 bases and J by 0 bases, with 8 bases between the two germline ends. Looked up from germline, CDR1 is SGHRS and CDR2 is YFSETQ. CDR3 length equals 14 residues. Supplemented by reference TRBV5-1 and TRBJ1-1, the full variable domain reads KAGVTQTPRYLIKTRGQQVTLSCSPISGHRSVSWYQQTPGQGLQFLFEYFSETQRNKGNFPGRFSGRQFSNSRSEMNVSTLELGDSALYLCASSFDGMNTEAFFGQGTRLTVV.

The V gene is TRBV10-3, the J gene TRBJ1-1, with TRBD1 as a possible D gene (6 bases). Germline V gene sequence: CDR1 ENHRY, CDR2 SYGVKD. V lost 5 bases and J lost 1, with 11 bases in between. This CDR3 has 14 amino acids. The chain's CDR3 is CAISSRGANTEAFF. For the CDR3, the DNA is TGTGCCATCAGTTCCAGGGGTGCGAACACTGAAGCTTTCTTT.

Worth noting for this clone: Other DNA sequences of this sample code for an identical CDR3. V and J are TRBV6-6 and TRBJ2-7, with TRBD1 as a possible D gene (5 bases). The V and J ends lost 6 bases and 2 bases respectively, with 11 bases between them. Per the germline V gene, CDR1 is MNHNY and CDR2 is SVGAGI (reference sequence). The CDR3 consists of 13 residues. CDR3 DNA: TGTGCCAGCAGCTTAACAGGTACCTACGAGCAGTACTTC. Its protein product is CASSLTGTYEQYF.

This sequence joins TRBV6-1 and TRBJ1-5; D remains ambiguous. The CDR3 runs 14 residues. Germline V lookup: CDR1 MNHNS, CDR2 SASEGT. The V gene lost 3 bases and the J gene lost 7 bases, with 13 bases spanning the gap. DNA of the CDR3: TGTGCCAGCAGTGATATGAGGGTTGGCCAGCCCCAGCATTTT. Translating it yields CASSDMRVGQPQHF.

V gene TRBV28 combines with J gene TRBJ2-3; TRBD2 matches at 8 bases. The V gene end was trimmed by 6 bases and the J gene end by 5 bases; junction bases not matched to a gene: 7. This CDR3 is 14 amino acids long. CDR1 MDHEN and CDR2 SYDVKM come from the germline V gene. CDR3 amino acids: CASSRRGAGDTQYF. The CDR3 DNA reads as TGTGCCAGCAGCCGGCGGGGGGCGGGAGATACGCAGTATTTT.

The chain combines TRBV5-1 with TRBJ2-2; 7 bases match TRBD1. The CDR3 sequence is 15 residues long. Germline V lookup: CDR1 SGHRS, CDR2 YFSETQ. Trimming removed 4 bases from V and 3 bases from J; junction bases left unmatched: 6. The CDR3 sequence: CASSQGETYTGELFF. CDR3 DNA sequence: TGCGCCAGCAGCCAGGGGGAAACGTACACCGGGGAGCTGTTTTTT.

The chain employs TRBV6-1 and TRBJ2-5, with a weak D call TRBD2 (5 bases). V was shortened by 3 bases and J by 1 base, with 21 bases between the two germline ends. The CDR3 is 18 amino acids. Germline loops: CDR1 MNHNS, CDR2 SASEGT. The CDR3 region has the DNA TGTGCCAGCAGTGAGGGGAGACCGTATCGCGAGCTCCAAGAGACCCAGTACTTC. Translating it yields CASSEGRPYRELQETQYF.

This chain connects TRBV5-5 to TRBJ1-5; 7 bases match TRBD1. CDR3 length equals 16 residues. Trimming removed 2 bases from V and 5 bases from J; junction bases left unmatched: 10. Germline assignment: CDR1 SGHKS and CDR2 YYEKEE (reference sequence). The CDR3 is CASSFWGDRDYQPQHF. The CDR3 coding sequence is TGTGCCAGCAGCTTTTGGGGGGACAGAGACTATCAGCCCCAGCATTTT.

This clone was recorded only once. The J gene is TRBJ1-1, the V gene TRBV5-4; TRBD1 matches 11 bases. The length of the CDR3 is 17 residues. V lost 3 bases, J lost 4 bases, and 11 bases stayed unmatched. Germline V gene sequence: CDR1 SGHNT, CDR2 YYREEE (reference sequence). CDR3 nucleotides: TGTGCCAGCAGCTGGTCCGGGACAGGGGGGTTCGGCACTGAAGCTTTCTTT. Translated: CASSWSGTGGFGTEAFF. Full variable domain (outside the CDR3, taken from reference TRBV5-4 and TRBJ1-1): ETGVTQSPTHLIKTRGQQVTLRCSSQSGHNTVSWYQQALGQGPQFIFQYYREEENGRGNFPPRFSGLQFPNYSSELNVNALELDDSALYLCASSWSGTGGFGTEAFFGQGTRLTVV.

This clone was counted a few times. This sample also contains other DNA sequences that code for the same CDR3. This chain links TRBV18 with TRBJ2-7; D gene ambiguous. CDR1 and CDR2 (germline): KGHSH, LQKENI. The CDR3 totals 13 residues. Trimming took 1 base from V and 1 from J, leaving 5 bases between them. This CDR3 reads CASSPQGSYEQYF. DNA of the CDR3: TGTGCCAGCTCACCACAGGGATCCTACGAGCAGTACTTC.

This sequence joins TRBV4-1 and TRBJ2-1; TRBD2 agrees at 7 bases. Trimming cost V 1 base and J 5 bases; bases outside gene matches: 8. There are 16 residues in the CDR3. CDR1 and CDR2 (germline): MGHRA, YSYEKL. The CDR3 loop reads CASSQGLASGNNEQFF. The CDR3 DNA reads TGCGCCAGCAGCCAAGGGTTGGCTAGCGGAAACAATGAGCAGTTCTTC.

The J gene is TRBJ1-1, the V gene TRBV5-5, with D hard to call. Germline V lookup: CDR1 SGHKS, CDR2 YYEKEE (reference sequence). The ends were cut back, 3 bases at V and 6 bases at J, with 15 bases in the middle. The CDR3 consists of 14 residues. CDR3: CASSSRDLSAEAFF. CDR3 nucleotides: TGTGCCAGCAGCTCTCGGGATTTGAGCGCTGAAGCTTTCTTT.

Only one count was recorded for this clone. V usage is TRBV5-1 and J usage is TRBJ2-7; 7 bases match TRBD1. The germline CDR1 and CDR2 sequences are SGHRS and YFSETQ. Unmatched junction bases numbered 12, after V lost 1 base and J lost 5 bases. CDR3 length equals 16 residues. The CDR3 DNA is TGCGCCAGCAGCTTGCAGCCCACAGGGGCCAAGGACGAGCAGTACTTC. Amino acid sequence: CASSLQPTGAKDEQYF.

This clone was found once. The V call is TRBV11-2, the J call TRBJ1-2; 8 nucleotides match TRBD1. The CDR3 contains 14 residues. The V gene's germline CDR1 is SGHAT and CDR2 FQNNGV. V was clipped by 2 bases and J by 5 bases; unmatched bases: 4. The CDR3 protein is CASSLTGGGYGYTF. Written as DNA, the CDR3 is TGTGCCAGCAGCTTAACAGGGGGTGGGTATGGCTACACCTTC.

This clone was seen a few times. The same CDR3 arises from other DNA sequences in this sample as well. The CDR3 reads CASSLEGGSSYEQYF. The CDR3, as DNA: TGCGCCAGCAGCTTGGAGGGCGGTAGCTCCTACGAGCAGTACTTC. V usage is TRBV5-1 and J usage is TRBJ2-7; D gene ambiguous. The germline gives CDR1 SGHRS, CDR2 YFSETQ. V was clipped by 0 bases and J by 0 bases, with 10 bases between them. The CDR3 runs to 15 residues.

Comment on this clone: Distinct nucleotide sequences in the sample also encode this CDR3. The chain employs TRBV11-2 and TRBJ1-3; perhaps TRBD1 as D (5 bases). V dropped 5 bases and J dropped 0 bases, with 8 bases sitting between them. CDR3 length equals 14 residues. Germline V gives CDR1 SGHAT, CDR2 FQNNGV. The CDR3 spells CASSPGTSGNTIYF. The CDR3 nucleotides are TGTGCCAGCAGCCCAGGGACCTCTGGAAACACCATATATTTT.

This clone occurred once. This chain connects TRBV27 to TRBJ1-4, with D hard to call. The CDR3 has 14 amino acids. The germline V gene has CDR1 MNHEY and CDR2 SMNVEV (reference sequence). V shed 2 bases and J shed 7 bases, with 11 bases lying between them. The CDR3 protein is CASSLPQPSEKLFF. The CDR3 region has the DNA TGTGCCAGCAGTTTACCACAGCCGAGTGAAAAACTGTTTTTT.

The chain is built from TRBV7-9 and TRBJ1-1, with D unresolved. The CDR3 loop spans 14 amino acids. V was cut by 1 base and J by 1 base, with 7 bases left in between. CDR1 is SEHNR and CDR2 is FQNEAQ in the germline V gene (reference sequence). CDR3 loop: CASSLVQTNTEAFF. As DNA, the CDR3 is TGTGCCAGCAGCTTAGTACAGACGAACACTGAAGCTTTCTTT.

This chain joins TRBV2 and TRBJ2-1; the D gene is possibly TRBD2 (5 bases). The CDR3 is 12 residues long. V lost 7 bases, J lost 6 bases, and 10 bases lay in between. Per germline, CDR1 SNHLY and CDR2 FYNNEI. The CDR3 DNA reads as TGTGCCAGCACTCTAGCATCCAATGAGCAGTTCTTC. It translates to CASTLASNEQFF. Complete variable domain (other parts from reference TRBV2 and TRBJ2-1): EPEVTQTPSHQVTQMGQEVILRCVPISNHLYFYWYRQILGQKVEFLVSFYNNEISEKSEIFDDQFSVERPDGSNFTLKIRSTKLEDSAMYFCASTLASNEQFFGPGTRLTVL.

The gene calls are TRBV11-2 and TRBJ2-7; 7 nucleotides match TRBD2. The germline V gene encodes CDR1 SGHAT and CDR2 FQNNGV. There are 15 residues in the CDR3. J lost 4 bases, V lost 5 bases, and 11 bases had no gene match. CDR3 loop: CASSHSAAGVYEQYF. Here the CDR3 DNA reads TGTGCCAGCAGCCACAGCGCGGCGGGGGTTTACGAGCAGTACTTC.

In the case of this clone: This sample also contains other DNA sequences that code for the same CDR3. The chain couples TRBV9 to TRBJ2-3; D gene ambiguous. Trimming removed 0 bases from V and 3 bases from J, with 8 bases in between. CDR1 and CDR2 (germline): SGDLS, YYNGEE. This CDR3 has 14 residues. CDR3 DNA: TGTGCCAGCAGCGTAGCTGTAGGGACAGATACGCAGTATTTT. Translating gives CASSVAVGTDTQYF.

This chain connects TRBV4-2 to TRBJ1-2; D is ambiguous. Germline loops: CDR1 LGHNA, CDR2 YNFKEQ. This CDR3 is 13 amino acids long. V was cut by 1 base and J by 8 bases, with 11 bases left in between. This CDR3 reads CASSQGGARGYTF. The CDR3 DNA follows: TGTGCCAGCAGCCAAGGGGGAGCACGGGGCTACACCTTC.

The chain links TRBV2 to TRBJ2-7; possible D gene TRBD1, 5 bases. Trimming removed 5 bases at V and 5 bases at J, with 13 bases between. The CDR3 consists of 13 residues. Germline values: CDR1 SNHLY, CDR2 FYNNEI. CDR3 nucleotides: TGTGCCAGCAGTTCAGGCAGGGCAAACGAGCAGTACTTC. This encodes CASSSGRANEQYF.